Listed below are T cell receptor beta chains from one sample, sequenced in a study of CD8 T cells in Susac syndrome. TCRdb called the immunoSEQ multiplex PCR reads again in MiXCR, with one record for every CDR3 protein. The sample includes 200,000 or so distinct CDR3 sequences, 90% to 95% of them seen just once. The source material was CD8+ T cells from PBMCs. Source of these receptors: a human donor with multiple sclerosis. Both conserved end residues are part of each CDR3. Fields, in order: J gene, V gene, D gene, clone size, CDR3 protein, CDR3 DNA. The D gene is left open where the match is weak. Size is stated for part of the rows, as once, few or many counts, or as a class when the clone is expanded.

j_call: TRBJ2-7
v_call: TRBV11-2
d_call: TRBD2
clone_size: NA
cdr3_aa: CASSPKRGSFRYGTSEDYEQYF
cdr3_nt: TGTGCCAGCAGTCCCAAGAGGGGGTCGTTTCGGTACGGGACTAGCGAGGACTACGAGCAGTACTTC

j_call: TRBJ2-1
v_call: TRBV7-2
d_call: NA
clone_size: NA
cdr3_aa: CASSLAVRASFSYNEQFF
cdr3_nt: TGTGCCAGCAGCTTAGCAGTTCGGGCTAGCTTCTCCTACAATGAGCAGTTCTTC

j_call: TRBJ2-7
v_call: TRBV5-6
d_call: NA
clone_size: NA
cdr3_aa: CASSLAAHSYEQYF
cdr3_nt: TGTGCCAGCAGCTTGGCCGCCCACTCCTACGAGCAGTACTTC

j_call: TRBJ2-3
v_call: TRBV20-1
d_call: NA
clone_size: NA
cdr3_aa: CSATGGTSTDTQYF
cdr3_nt: TGCAGTGCTACTGGCGGGACTAGCACAGATACGCAGTATTTT

j_call: TRBJ1-5
v_call: TRBV2
d_call: NA
clone_size: NA
cdr3_aa: CASRDRNPAQHF
cdr3_nt: TGTGCCAGCAGGGATCGGAACCCGGCCCAGCATTTT

j_call: TRBJ2-7
v_call: TRBV6-6
d_call: NA
clone_size: NA
cdr3_aa: CASSYLSNEQYF
cdr3_nt: TGTGCCAGCAGTTACTTAAGCAACGAGCAGTACTTC

j_call: TRBJ2-7
v_call: TRBV24-1
d_call: NA
clone_size: NA
cdr3_aa: CATSGGQTYEQYF
cdr3_nt: TGTGCCACCAGTGGTGGGCAGACCTACGAGCAGTACTTC

j_call: TRBJ1-3
v_call: TRBV20-1
d_call: NA
clone_size: NA
cdr3_aa: CSARDSAGSSGNTIYF
cdr3_nt: TGCAGTGCTAGAGATAGTGCGGGAAGCTCTGGAAACACCATATATTTT

j_call: TRBJ2-5
v_call: TRBV7-8
d_call: NA
clone_size: NA
cdr3_aa: CASSSLDRQETQYF
cdr3_nt: TGTGCCAGCAGCTCACTCGACAGACAAGAGACCCAGTACTTC

j_call: TRBJ2-1
v_call: TRBV5-6
d_call: NA
clone_size: NA
cdr3_aa: CASSLRQLNEQFF
cdr3_nt: TGTGCCAGCAGCTTGCGACAGCTTAATGAGCAGTTCTTC

j_call: TRBJ2-7
v_call: TRBV7-8
d_call: NA
clone_size: NA
cdr3_aa: CASSLSGRDYEQYF
cdr3_nt: TGTGCCAGCAGCTTATCTGGCAGAGACTACGAGCAGTACTTC

j_call: TRBJ2-7
v_call: TRBV20-1
d_call: TRBD2
clone_size: NA
cdr3_aa: CSAVAGPDYEQYF
cdr3_nt: TGCAGTGCTGTAGCGGGACCGGACTACGAGCAGTACTTC

j_call: TRBJ2-5
v_call: TRBV7-8
d_call: TRBD1
clone_size: NA
cdr3_aa: CASSPRTGQQETQYF
cdr3_nt: TGTGCCAGCAGCCCCCGGACAGGGCAGCAAGAGACCCAGTACTTC

j_call: TRBJ2-7
v_call: TRBV4-2
d_call: NA
clone_size: NA
cdr3_aa: CASSGVEAEQYF
cdr3_nt: TGTGCCAGCAGCGGAGTCGAGGCGGAACAGTACTTC

j_call: TRBJ2-5
v_call: TRBV10-3
d_call: NA
clone_size: NA
cdr3_aa: CAILSMTGAGETQYF
cdr3_nt: TGTGCCATCCTCTCAATGACGGGAGCGGGTGAGACCCAGTACTTC

j_call: TRBJ1-1
v_call: TRBV9
d_call: NA
clone_size: NA
cdr3_aa: CASSPDGSEAFF
cdr3_nt: TGTGCCAGCAGCCCGGACGGGAGTGAAGCTTTCTTT

j_call: TRBJ2-7
v_call: TRBV14
d_call: NA
clone_size: NA
cdr3_aa: CASSLITRRYEQYF
cdr3_nt: TGTGCCAGCAGCCTCATCACTCGGAGGTACGAGCAGTACTTC

j_call: TRBJ2-7
v_call: TRBV11-2
d_call: NA
clone_size: NA
cdr3_aa: CASSFFGGRDEQYF
cdr3_nt: TGTGCCAGCAGCTTTTTCGGGGGCAGGGACGAGCAGTACTTC

j_call: TRBJ2-1
v_call: TRBV19
d_call: NA
clone_size: NA
cdr3_aa: CASSIWADNEQFF
cdr3_nt: TGTGCCAGTAGTATATGGGCAGACAATGAGCAGTTCTTC

j_call: TRBJ2-1
v_call: TRBV12-3/TRBV12-4
d_call: NA
clone_size: NA
cdr3_aa: CASSGDNEQFF
cdr3_nt: TGTGCCAGCAGCGGGGACAATGAGCAGTTCTTC

j_call: TRBJ2-1
v_call: TRBV20-1
d_call: TRBD2
clone_size: NA
cdr3_aa: CSAESGSNNEQFF
cdr3_nt: TGCAGTGCAGAAAGCGGGAGTAATAATGAGCAGTTCTTC

j_call: TRBJ2-1
v_call: TRBV3-1
d_call: NA
clone_size: once
cdr3_aa: CASSPGVADSLPEQFF
cdr3_nt: TGTGCCAGCAGCCCCGGGGTAGCGGACTCTCTTCCTGAGCAGTTCTTC

j_call: TRBJ2-1
v_call: TRBV6-1
d_call: NA
clone_size: NA
cdr3_aa: CASSELKGLGEQFF
cdr3_nt: TGTGCCAGCAGTGAGTTGAAGGGGCTCGGTGAGCAGTTCTTC

j_call: TRBJ2-7
v_call: TRBV30
d_call: NA
clone_size: NA
cdr3_aa: CAWSVPRQGHEQYF
cdr3_nt: TGTGCCTGGAGTGTACCGCGGCAGGGCCACGAGCAGTACTTC

j_call: TRBJ2-7
v_call: TRBV30
d_call: TRBD2
clone_size: NA
cdr3_aa: CAWSTGGGGEQYF
cdr3_nt: TGTGCCTGGTCGACTGGGGGGGGAGGCGAGCAGTACTTC

j_call: TRBJ2-5
v_call: TRBV19
d_call: NA
clone_size: NA
cdr3_aa: CASSIWRGQTQYF
cdr3_nt: TGTGCCAGTAGTATTTGGAGGGGACAGACCCAGTACTTC

j_call: TRBJ2-7
v_call: TRBV29-1
d_call: TRBD1
clone_size: NA
cdr3_aa: CSVELGQGYYEQYF
cdr3_nt: TGCAGCGTTGAGTTAGGACAGGGCTACTACGAGCAGTACTTC

j_call: TRBJ2-2
v_call: TRBV5-1
d_call: TRBD2
clone_size: NA
cdr3_aa: CASSFSAREEDTGELFF
cdr3_nt: TGCGCCAGCAGCTTTAGTGCGCGGGAGGAGGACACCGGGGAGCTGTTTTTT

j_call: TRBJ2-5
v_call: TRBV14
d_call: NA
clone_size: NA
cdr3_aa: CASSQTGGWGETQYF
cdr3_nt: TGTGCCAGCAGCCAAACCGGGGGCTGGGGAGAGACCCAGTACTTC